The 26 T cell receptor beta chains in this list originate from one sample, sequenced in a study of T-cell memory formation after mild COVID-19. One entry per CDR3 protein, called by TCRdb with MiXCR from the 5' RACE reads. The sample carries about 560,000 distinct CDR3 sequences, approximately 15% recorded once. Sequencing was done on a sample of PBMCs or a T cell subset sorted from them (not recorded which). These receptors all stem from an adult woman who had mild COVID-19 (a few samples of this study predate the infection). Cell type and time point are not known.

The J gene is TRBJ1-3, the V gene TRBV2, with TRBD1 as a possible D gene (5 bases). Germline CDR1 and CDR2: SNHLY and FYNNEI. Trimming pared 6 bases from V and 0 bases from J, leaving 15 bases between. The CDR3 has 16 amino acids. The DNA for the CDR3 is TGTGCCAGCAGAGGACAAGACGGTCGCTCTGGAAACACCATATATTTT. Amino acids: CASRGQDGRSGNTIYF.

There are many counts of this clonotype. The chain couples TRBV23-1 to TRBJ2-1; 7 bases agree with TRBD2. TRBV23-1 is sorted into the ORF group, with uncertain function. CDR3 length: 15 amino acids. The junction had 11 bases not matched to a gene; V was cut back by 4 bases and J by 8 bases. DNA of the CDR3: TGCGCCAGCAGTCCAGCCGGGACTAATACAGATGAGCAGTTCTTC. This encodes CASSPAGTNTDEQFF.

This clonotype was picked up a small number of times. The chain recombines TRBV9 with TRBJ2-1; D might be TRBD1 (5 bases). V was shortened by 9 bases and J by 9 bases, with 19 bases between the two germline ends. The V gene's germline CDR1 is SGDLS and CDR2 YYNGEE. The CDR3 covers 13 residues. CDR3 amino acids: CATNLLGQGEQFF. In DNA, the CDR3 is TGTGCCACCAACCTCCTAGGTCAGGGTGAGCAGTTCTTC.

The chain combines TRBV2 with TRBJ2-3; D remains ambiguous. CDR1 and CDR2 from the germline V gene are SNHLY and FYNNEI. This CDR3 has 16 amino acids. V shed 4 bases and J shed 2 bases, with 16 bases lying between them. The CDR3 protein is CASSVAAGTYTDTQYF. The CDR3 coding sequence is TGTGCCAGCAGTGTGGCGGCCGGCACATACACAGATACGCAGTATTTT. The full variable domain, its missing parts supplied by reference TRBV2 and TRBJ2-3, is EPEVTQTPSHQVTQMGQEVILRCVPISNHLYFYWYRQILGQKVEFLVSFYNNEISEKSEIFDDQFSVERPDGSNFTLKIRSTKLEDSAMYFCASSVAAGTYTDTQYFGPGTRLTVL.

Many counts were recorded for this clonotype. The CDR3 is CASGFANSGGRFVANTEAFF. The CDR3 nucleotides are TGTGCTAGTGGTTTCGCGAATTCCGGGGGGCGTTTTGTAGCGAACACTGAAGCTTTCTTT. This rearrangement joins TRBV12-5 to TRBJ1-1; maybe TRBD1 (6 bases). This CDR3 is built from 20 residues. Germline loops: CDR1 LGHNT, CDR2 FRNRAP. V lost 3 bases and J 1 base, leaving 27 bases between the germline ends.

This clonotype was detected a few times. CDR3 coding DNA: TGTGCCAGCAGCTTGGTCCAATACGAGCAGTACTTC. Its protein product is CASSLVQYEQYF. The chain carries TRBV5-6 and TRBJ2-7; D is ambiguous. V shed 0 bases and J shed 4 bases, with 5 bases lying between them. Germline-derived CDR1 and CDR2 are SGHDT and YYEEEE. The CDR3 length is 12 residues. Looking up the rest from reference TRBV5-6 and TRBJ2-7 gives the full variable domain: DAGVTQSPTHLIKTRGQQVTLRCSPKSGHDTVSWYQQALGQGPQFIFQYYEEEERQRGNFPDRFSGHQFPNYSSELNVNALLLGDSALYLCASSLVQYEQYFGPGTRLTVT.

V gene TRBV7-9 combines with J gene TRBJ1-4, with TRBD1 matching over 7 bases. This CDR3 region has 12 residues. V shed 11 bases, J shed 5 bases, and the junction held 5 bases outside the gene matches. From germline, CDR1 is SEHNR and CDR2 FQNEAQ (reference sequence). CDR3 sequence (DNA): TGTGCCCGACAGGGTGGAAATGAAAAACTGTTTTTT. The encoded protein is CARQGGNEKLFF.

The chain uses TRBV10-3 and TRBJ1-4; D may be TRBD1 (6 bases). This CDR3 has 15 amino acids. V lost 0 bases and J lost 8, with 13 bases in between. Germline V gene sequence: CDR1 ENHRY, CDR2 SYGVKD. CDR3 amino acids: CAISESRGAEEKLFF. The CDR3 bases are TGTGCCATCAGTGAGTCGCGGGGGGCTGAGGAAAAACTGTTTTTT.

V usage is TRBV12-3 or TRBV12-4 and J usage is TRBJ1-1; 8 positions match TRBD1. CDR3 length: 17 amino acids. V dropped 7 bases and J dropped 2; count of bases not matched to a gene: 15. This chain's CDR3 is CASTINLYRGANTEAFF. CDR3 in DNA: TGTGCCAGCACTATCAACCTTTACAGGGGGGCTAACACTGAAGCTTTCTTT.

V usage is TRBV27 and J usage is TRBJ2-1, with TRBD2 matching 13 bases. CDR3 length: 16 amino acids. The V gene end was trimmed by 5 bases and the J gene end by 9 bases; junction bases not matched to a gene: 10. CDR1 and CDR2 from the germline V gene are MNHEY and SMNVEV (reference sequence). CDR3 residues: CASSALAGGPISEQFF. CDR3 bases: TGTGCCAGCAGTGCACTAGCGGGAGGGCCGATTAGTGAGCAGTTCTTC.

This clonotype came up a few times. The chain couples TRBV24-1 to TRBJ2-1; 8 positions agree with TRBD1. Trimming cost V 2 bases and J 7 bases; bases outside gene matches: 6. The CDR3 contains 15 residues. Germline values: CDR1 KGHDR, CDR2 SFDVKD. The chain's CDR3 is CATSDSWTGRNEQFF. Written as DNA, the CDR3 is TGTGCCACCAGTGATTCTTGGACAGGGAGGAATGAGCAGTTCTTC.

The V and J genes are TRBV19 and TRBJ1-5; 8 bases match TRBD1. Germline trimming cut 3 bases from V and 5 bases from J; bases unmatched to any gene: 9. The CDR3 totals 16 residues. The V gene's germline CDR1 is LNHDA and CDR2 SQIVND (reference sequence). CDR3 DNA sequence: TGTGCCAGTAGTATGAGGACAGGGCTCCTCGATCAGCCCCAGCATTTT. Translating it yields CASSMRTGLLDQPQHF. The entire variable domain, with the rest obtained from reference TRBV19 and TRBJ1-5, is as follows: DGGITQSPKYLFRKEGQNVTLSCEQNLNHDAMYWYRQDPGQGLRLIYYSQIVNDFQKGDIAEGYSVSREKKESFPLTVTSAQKNPTAFYLCASSMRTGLLDQPQHFGDGTRLSIL.

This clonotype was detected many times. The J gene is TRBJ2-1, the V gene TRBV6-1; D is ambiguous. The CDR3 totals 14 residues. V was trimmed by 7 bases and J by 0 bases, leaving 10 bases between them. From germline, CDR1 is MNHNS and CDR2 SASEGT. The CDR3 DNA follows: TGTGCCAGCAAACGACCGGTCTCCTACAATGAGCAGTTCTTC. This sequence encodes CASKRPVSYNEQFF.

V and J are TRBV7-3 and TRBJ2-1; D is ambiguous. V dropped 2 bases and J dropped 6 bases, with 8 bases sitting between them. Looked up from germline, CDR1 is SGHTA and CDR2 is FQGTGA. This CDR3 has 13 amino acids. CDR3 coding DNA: TGTGCCAGCAGCTTACCCCAGCTCAATGAGCAGTTCTTC. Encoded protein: CASSLPQLNEQFF. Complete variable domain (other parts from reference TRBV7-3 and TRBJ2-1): GAGVSQTPSNKVTEKGKYVELRCDPISGHTALYWYRQSLGQGPEFLIYFQGTGAADDSGLPNDRFFAVRPEGSVSTLKIQRTERGDSAVYLCASSLPQLNEQFFGPGTRLTVL.

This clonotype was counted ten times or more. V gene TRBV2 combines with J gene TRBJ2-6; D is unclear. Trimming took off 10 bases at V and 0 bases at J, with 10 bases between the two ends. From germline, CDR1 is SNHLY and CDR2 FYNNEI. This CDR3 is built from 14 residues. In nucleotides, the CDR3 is TGTGCCATCGTGCTGGACTCTGGGGCCAACGTCCTGACTTTC. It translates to CAIVLDSGANVLTF.

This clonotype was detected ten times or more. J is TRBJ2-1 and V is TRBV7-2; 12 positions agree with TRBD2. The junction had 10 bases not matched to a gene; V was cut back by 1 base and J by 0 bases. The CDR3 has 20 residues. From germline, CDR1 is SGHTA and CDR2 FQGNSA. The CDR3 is CASSLVGLAGGSSSYNEQFF. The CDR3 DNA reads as TGTGCCAGCAGCTTAGTGGGGCTAGCGGGAGGGTCTAGCTCCTACAATGAGCAGTTCTTC.

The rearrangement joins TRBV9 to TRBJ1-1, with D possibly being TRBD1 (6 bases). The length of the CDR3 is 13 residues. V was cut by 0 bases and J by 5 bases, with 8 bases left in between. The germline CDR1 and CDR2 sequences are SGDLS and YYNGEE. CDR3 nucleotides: TGTGCCAGCAGCGTAGGGGGGCCTACTGAAGCTTTCTTT. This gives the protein CASSVGGPTEAFF.

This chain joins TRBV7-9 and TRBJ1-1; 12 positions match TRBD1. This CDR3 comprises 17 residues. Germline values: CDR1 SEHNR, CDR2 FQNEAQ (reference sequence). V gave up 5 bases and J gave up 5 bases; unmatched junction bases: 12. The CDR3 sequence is CASSPEGTGGAWTEAFF. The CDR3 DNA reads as TGTGCCAGCAGCCCCGAGGGGACAGGGGGCGCGTGGACTGAAGCTTTCTTT.

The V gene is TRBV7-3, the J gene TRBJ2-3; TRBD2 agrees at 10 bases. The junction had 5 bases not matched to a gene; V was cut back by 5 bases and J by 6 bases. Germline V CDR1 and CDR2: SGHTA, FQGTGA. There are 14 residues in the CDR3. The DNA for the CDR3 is TGTGCCAGCAGCGTCTCTAGCGGGAGCGATACGCAGTATTTT. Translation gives CASSVSSGSDTQYF.

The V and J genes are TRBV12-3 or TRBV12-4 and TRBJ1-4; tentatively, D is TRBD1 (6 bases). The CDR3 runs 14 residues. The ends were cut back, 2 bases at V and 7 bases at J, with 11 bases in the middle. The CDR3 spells CASSLRGHGEKLFF. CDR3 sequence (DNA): TGTGCCAGCAGTTTAAGGGGACACGGTGAAAAACTGTTTTTT.

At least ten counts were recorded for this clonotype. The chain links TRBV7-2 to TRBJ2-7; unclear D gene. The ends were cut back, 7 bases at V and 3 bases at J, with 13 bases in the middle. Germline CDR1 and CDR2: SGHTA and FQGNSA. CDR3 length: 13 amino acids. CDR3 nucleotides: TGTGCCAGCACCCCCCCCGGGCGCTACGAGCAGTACTTC. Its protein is CASTPPGRYEQYF.

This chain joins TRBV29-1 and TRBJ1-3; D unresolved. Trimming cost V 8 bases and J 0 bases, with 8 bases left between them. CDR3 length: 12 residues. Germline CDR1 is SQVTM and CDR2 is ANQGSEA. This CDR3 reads CSTQSSGNTIYF. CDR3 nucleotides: TGCAGCACTCAAAGCTCTGGAAACACCATATATTTT.

The CDR3 here is CASSPYQTGYYEQYF. CDR3 DNA sequence: TGTGCCAGCAGCCCCTACCAGACAGGGTACTACGAGCAGTACTTC. The V call is TRBV9, the J call TRBJ2-7; 7 positions agree with TRBD1. CDR1 SGDLS and CDR2 YYNGEE come from the germline V gene. V gave up 4 bases and J gave up 3 bases; unmatched junction bases: 10. This CDR3 region has 15 residues.

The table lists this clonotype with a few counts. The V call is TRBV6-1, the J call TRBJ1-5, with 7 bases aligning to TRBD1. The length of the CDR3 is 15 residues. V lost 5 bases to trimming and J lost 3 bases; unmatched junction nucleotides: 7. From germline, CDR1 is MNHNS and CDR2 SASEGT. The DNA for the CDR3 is TGTGCCAGCAGTATACGACAGGGTATCAATCAGCCCCAGCATTTT. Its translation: CASSIRQGINQPQHF.

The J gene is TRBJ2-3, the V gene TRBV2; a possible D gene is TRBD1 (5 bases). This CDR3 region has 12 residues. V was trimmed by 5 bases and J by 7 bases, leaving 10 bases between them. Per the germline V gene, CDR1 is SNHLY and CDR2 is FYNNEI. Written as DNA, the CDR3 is TGTGCCAGCAGTCCAGGGTCAAATACGCAGTATTTT. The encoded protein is CASSPGSNTQYF.

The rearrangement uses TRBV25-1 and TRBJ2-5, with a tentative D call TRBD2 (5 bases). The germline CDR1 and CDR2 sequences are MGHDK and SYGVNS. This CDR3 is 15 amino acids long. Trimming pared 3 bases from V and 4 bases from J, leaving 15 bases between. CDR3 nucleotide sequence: TGTGCCAGCAGTGATGCCACTAGTCCGGGAGAGACCCAGTACTTC. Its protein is CASSDATSPGETQYF.